This T cell receptor (beta chain) appears in the sequencing data of a study of breast tumors, draining lymph nodes, adjacent tissues. Regarding the study as a whole: The data were judged consistent with most tumor T cells coming from lymph node and expanding in tumor. Tumor and nontumor repertoires were significantly more similar in luminal-like than in basal-like breast cancer. Tumor T cell lymph node origin was a supported hypothesis, not proven.

TCRdb analysed the multiplex PCR reads with MiXCR anew, one entry per CDR3 protein. Here the sample spans approximately 300,000 distinct CDR3 sequences, about 30% being singletons. At least ten counts were recorded for this clonotype. Its matching antigen is unknown. Axillary draining lymph nodes of breast cancer patients supplied the node samples. V lost 4 bases, J lost 4 bases, and 3 bases stayed unmatched. The CDR3 has 13 amino acids. From germline, CDR1 is DFQATT and CDR2 SNEGSKA (reference sequence). The TCR sequence derives from a female donor with breast cancer. Some clones in this sample may be carry-over from other donors' samples. Sequenced: axillary lymph node tissue. V usage is TRBV20-1 and J usage is TRBJ2-2; 7 bases align to TRBD1. CDR3 region: CSAKQGTTGELFF. The CDR3 DNA reads TGCAGTGCTAAACAGGGGACCACCGGGGAGCTGTTTTTT.